This entry concerns a single TCR beta chain. Its antigen is not yet known. Nothing much larger sits one base from this clone, and base qualities are not available. CD8 naive samples consisted of CD45RO-negative cells that were positively selected for CCR7, yielding a CD45RA+CCR7+ population without TemRA cells. The donors were healthy, HIV-negative adults with no recently reported acute infections or vaccinations. Only Caucasian adults living in Nashville, Tennessee, USA were represented among the donors. Blood was obtained by leukapheresis, after which PBMCs were separated by Ficoll-Histopaque density gradient centrifugation and cryopreserved in liquid nitrogen vapor phase. Analytical flow cytometry was used to check the purity and quantity of every magnetically sorted T cell population. Each sorted fraction had its genomic DNA isolated and then quantified by UV absorbance on a Nanodrop 2000c. The data belong to a study of shared clonotypes between healthy human individuals (TCRdb year 2020). For the study in its entirety: The cohort comprised a couple of women and a few men aged 18 to 49 years. Per donor, three plates each were used for CD4 naive and CD4 memory, two for CD8 naive, and one for CD8 memory. The study deeply sequenced blood TCR repertoires of roughly five healthy adults to estimate repertoire size and the extent of clonotype sharing between individuals. To increase sequencing depth and limit assay-specific biases, TCR repertoire library preparation and sequencing were carried out by different laboratories using diverse techniques. Each donor's leukapheresis produced roughly between about 0.9 and 9.5 billion PBMCs.

The full study reports these points: Across four donors, 4.5% to 6.5% of naive CD4, over 3% of naive CD8, roughly 2.3% of memory CD4, and over 0.35% of memory CD8 clonotypes were shared. Even with the large sequencing depth, rarefaction of the sorted-subset datasets indicated that sequencing was incomplete. Because the study included only a small number of donors, the genetic and exposure-history diversity represented was limited. Sampling was limited to blood, and TCR repertoires in tissue likely differ from TCR repertoires in blood. Estimated clonotype richness was generally larger for naive than for memory subsets. Clonotypes shared by all four sorted-subset donors showed higher generation probabilities than non-shared clonotypes. Pairwise subsampling indicated that sequencing depth was expected to affect the degree of clonotype sharing among donors.

TCR CDR3 regions were amplified from genomic DNA by multiplex PCR using the deep immunoSEQ assay. Genomic DNA extracted from each cell subset was distributed evenly over all wells of several immunoSEQ 96-well plates, and each plate served as one replicate. Each replicate PCR for sorted subsets received roughly 0.2 ug genomic DNA, equal to about 30,000 T cell genomes. Purified libraries were measured with a Qubit 3.0 fluorometer, size-checked on a Bioanalyzer 2100, and measured again with the KAPA Library Quantification kit. Every immunoSEQ 96-well plate was sequenced on a dedicated single-read 150-cycle Illumina NextSeq 550 flow cell. In the source study's methods: Because the immunoSEQ output held only junctional sequences and lacked quality scores, the filtering could not match the filtering applied to full-length reads. Sequences were annotated with PyIR, a Python wrapper for IgBLAST v1.9, using IMGT germline references to assign V/J genes and CDR3. Reads with weak V/J assignments (E-value above 1e-6), missing CDR3, stop codons, out-of-frame junctions, or ambiguous translated residues were removed. V3J clonotypes were defined as sequences sharing an identical inferred V gene, J gene, and CDR3 amino acid sequence. Percentage overlap between repertoires was calculated by dividing the number of shared unique clonotypes by the size of the smaller repertoire. RTK rarefaction, the Chao1 estimator, and Recon v2.1 estimates of unobserved clonotypes were used to assess repertoire richness. For all TCRbeta clonotypes obtained by the gDNA method from four donors, generation probabilities were computed with OLGA. Held by TCRdb, this immuneACCESS table contains in-frame sequences only and omits some clones. Under half of the omission traces to an unresolved V gene where checked; the cause of the rest is unknown. The D gene and trimming were derived from the DNA, and the V and J assignments and clone size from that table. Across this sample there are some 2 million clones, with around 96% seen only once. Of the sample, around 1.1% falls within the top ten clones.

For this chain, trimming is 0 bases at the V end and 6 bases at the J end, and the number of junction bases without a gene match is 6. CDR1 and CDR2 (SQVTM, ANQGSEA) derive from the germline V gene. The CDR3 holds 14 amino acids from the cysteine to the phenylalanine. Only the CDR3 DNA is retained, 42 bases long and in frame from the first base. This TCR was sampled from a man aged 18 to 30 in good health. Recombination connected TRBV29-1 to TRBJ2-7, and TRBD1 matches 9 of the central bases. Material: naive CD8+ T cells sorted from blood. Per the publication, the cell subset or site label means: CD45RA+CCR7+. The CDR3 sequence is CSVEDQGTGPEQYF. In nucleotide form, the sequence is TGCAGCGTTGAAGATCAAGGGACAGGGCCCGAGCAGTACTTC.